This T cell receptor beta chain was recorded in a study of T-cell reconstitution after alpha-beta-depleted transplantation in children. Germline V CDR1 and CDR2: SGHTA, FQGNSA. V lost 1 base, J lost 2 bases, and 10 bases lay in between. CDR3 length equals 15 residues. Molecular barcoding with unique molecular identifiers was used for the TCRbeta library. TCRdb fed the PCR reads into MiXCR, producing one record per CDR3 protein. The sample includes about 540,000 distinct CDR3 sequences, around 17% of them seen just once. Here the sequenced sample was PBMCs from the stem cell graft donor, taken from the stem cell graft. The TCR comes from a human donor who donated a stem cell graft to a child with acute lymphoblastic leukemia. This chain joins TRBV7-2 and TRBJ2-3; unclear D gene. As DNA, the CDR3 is TGTGCCAGCAGCTTAGGAGGCCCGTCCACAGATACGCAGTATTTT. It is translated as CASSLGGPSTDTQYF. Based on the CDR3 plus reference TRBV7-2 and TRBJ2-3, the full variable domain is GAGVSQSPSNKVTEKGKDVELRCDPISGHTALYWYRQSLGQGLEFLIYFQGNSAPDKSGLPSDRFSAERTGGSVSTLTIQRTQQEDSAVYLCASSLGGPSTDTQYFGPGTRLTVL.